This TCR beta chain was observed in a study of cytomegalovirus exposure and HLA in healthy donors. Study-wide points: Presence/absence analyses assumed roughly uniform sequencing depth across donors.

This clone appeared once. What it recognizes is unknown. Use of 60 Vbeta and 13 Jbeta primers characterized the PCR. Clones were sequenced by immunoSEQ multiplex PCR, and TCRdb holds only the in-frame ones, with some missing. The sample holds 100,000 to 120,000 clones, around 80% seen once. The CDR3 is made up of 13 amino acids. Trimming took off 4 bases at V and 6 bases at J, with 15 bases between the two ends. Germline values: CDR1 GTSNPN, CDR2 SVGIG (reference sequence). Sequencing was carried out using PBMCs. The chain carries TRBV30 and TRBJ1-1, with TRBD1 as a possible D gene (5 bases). This TCR was recovered from a man aged 30-40 years in good health and CMV-seropositive. DNA for the CDR3: TGTGCCTGGAACACAGGCCCGTCGGCTGAAGCTTTCTTT. It encodes CAWNTGPSAEAFF.